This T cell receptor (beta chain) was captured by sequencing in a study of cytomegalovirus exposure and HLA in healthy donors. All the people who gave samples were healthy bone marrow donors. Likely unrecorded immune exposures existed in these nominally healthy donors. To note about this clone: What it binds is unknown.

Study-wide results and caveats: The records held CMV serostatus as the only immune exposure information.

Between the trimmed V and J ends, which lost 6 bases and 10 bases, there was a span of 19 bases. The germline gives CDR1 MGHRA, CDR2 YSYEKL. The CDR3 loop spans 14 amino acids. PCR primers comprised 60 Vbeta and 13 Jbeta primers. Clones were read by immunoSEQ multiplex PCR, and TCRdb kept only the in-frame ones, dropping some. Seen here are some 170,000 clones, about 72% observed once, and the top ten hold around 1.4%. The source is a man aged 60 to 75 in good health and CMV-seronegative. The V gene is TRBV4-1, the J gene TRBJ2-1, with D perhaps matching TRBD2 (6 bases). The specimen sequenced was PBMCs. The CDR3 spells CASSVKWREGEQFF. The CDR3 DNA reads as TGCGCCAGCAGTGTAAAATGGAGGGAAGGGGAGCAGTTCTTC.